A single sample gave rise to the 31 T cell receptor beta chains below, sequenced in a study of T cell clusters in autoimmune cytopenias. TRB was amplified by touch-down multiplex PCR, primer pools A and B combined. Reprocessing the multiplex PCR reads, TCRdb reports a single entry for every CDR3 protein and omits DNA. Its table records about 4,000 distinct CDR3 sequences. TRB amplification used 250 ng of peripheral blood genomic DNA. Material: peripheral blood. Source of these receptors: a human donor with an autoimmune cytopenia or autoimmune hepatitis (not recorded which).

The chain links TRBV5-5 to TRBJ1-5. The CDR3 has 15 residues. Germline CDR1 and CDR2: SGHKS and YYEKEE (reference sequence). CDR3: CASSPLADGNQTQHF.

This clonotype counts as medium-sized by frequency. This chain connects TRBV29-1 to TRBJ2-3; TCRdb reports TRBD2, a call that lacks DNA to check it against. CDR3 length equals 15 residues. CDR1 and CDR2 (germline): SQVTM, ANQGSEA. The CDR3 sequence is CSVELAGRGTDTQYF.

J is TRBJ2-3 and V is TRBV19; TCRdb gives TRBD1 as the D gene, but with no DNA this cannot be confirmed. Germline values: CDR1 LNHDA, CDR2 SQIVND (reference sequence). CDR3 length: 17 amino acids. The chain's CDR3 is CASSPQGPTRNTDTQYF.

This clonotype is deemed medium-sized by its frequency. The chain uses TRBV5-6 and TRBJ2-4; the D call of TRBD1 rests on TCRdb alone, since no DNA is present to check it. The CDR3 extends over 16 amino acids. Per germline, CDR1 SGHDT and CDR2 YYEEEE. Here the CDR3 reads CASTRWVSGGAYIQYF.

The chain joins TRBV20-1 to TRBJ2-7. Germline V gene sequence: CDR1 DFQATT, CDR2 SNEGSKA (reference sequence). The CDR3 totals 14 residues. The CDR3: CSARDQGWTYEQYF.

This clonotype registers medium-sized by frequency. The rearrangement uses TRBV6-2 or TRBV6-3 and TRBJ2-1. The CDR3 sequence is 11 residues long. CDR1 and CDR2 from the germline V gene are MNHEY and SVGEGT. The CDR3 region is CASRSYNEQFF.

The chain employs TRBV30 and TRBJ1-2; there is no DNA to check the TCRdb D call of TRBD1. The CDR3 consists of 12 residues. Germline CDR1 is GTSNPN and CDR2 is SVGIG (reference sequence). CDR3 amino acids: CAWSPGQKSNTF.

The chain links TRBV5-6 to TRBJ2-6; TCRdb indicates TRBD1, and absent DNA this call remains unverified. This CDR3 has 16 amino acids. From germline, CDR1 is SGHDT and CDR2 YYEEEE. CDR3 protein: CASSLYTGRGANVLTF.

The chain uses TRBV20-1 and TRBJ1-4; checking the TCRdb D call of TRBD1 is not possible without DNA. This CDR3 spans 14 amino acids. Germline V lookup: CDR1 DFQATT, CDR2 SNEGSKA (reference sequence). The CDR3: CSASTQGAWEKLFF.

This clonotype is classed as medium-sized by frequency. CDR3 sequence reads: CSVARTGRDEKLFF. J is TRBJ1-4 and V is TRBV29-1; TCRdb selects TRBD1, and the lack of DNA leaves this call unchecked. This CDR3 contains 14 residues. Germline CDR1 reads SQVTM; CDR2 reads ANQGSEA.

The chain's CDR3 is CASTPSGTGLPLSGANVLTF. The J gene is TRBJ2-6, the V gene TRBV19; the D call from TCRdb, TRBD1, cannot be confirmed without DNA. The CDR3 consists of 20 residues. Germline V gene sequence: CDR1 LNHDA, CDR2 SQIVND (reference sequence).

This clonotype is called medium-sized based on its frequency. The chain recombines TRBV4-3 with TRBJ2-5; TCRdb gives TRBD1 as the D gene, but with no DNA this cannot be confirmed. This CDR3 is 14 amino acids long. The germline gives CDR1 LGHNA, CDR2 YSLEER. CDR3 sequence: CASSQGERQETQYF.

This chain links TRBV6-2 or TRBV6-3 with TRBJ1-2. The CDR3 contains 14 residues. The V gene's germline CDR1 is MNHEY and CDR2 SVGEGT. CDR3 residues: CASSRQSPNYGYTF.

J is TRBJ2-2 and V is TRBV10-3; TCRdb selects TRBD1, and the lack of DNA leaves this call unchecked. Per the germline V gene, CDR1 is ENHRY and CDR2 is SYGVKD. This CDR3 has 12 residues. The CDR3 is CAISPGTGELFF.

This clonotype is labeled large based on frequency. This chain connects TRBV19 to TRBJ1-6; TCRdb reports TRBD1, a call that lacks DNA to check it against. In germline, CDR1 is LNHDA, CDR2 SQIVND (reference sequence). There are 15 residues in the CDR3. The CDR3 region is CASSDRAMDNSPLHF. Together with reference TRBV19 and TRBJ1-6, the CDR3 gives the full variable domain: DGGITQSPKYLFRKEGQNVTLSCEQNLNHDAMYWYRQDPGQGLRLIYYSQIVNDFQKGDIAEGYSVSREKKESFPLTVTSAQKNPTAFYLCASSDRAMDNSPLHFGNGTRLTVT.

The chain employs TRBV12-3 or TRBV12-4 and TRBJ2-7. The CDR3 is made up of 12 amino acids. The CDR3 here is CASSSRTYEQYF.

By frequency, this clonotype is large. The chain carries TRBV29-1 and TRBJ2-5; TCRdb gives TRBD2 as the D gene, but with no DNA this cannot be confirmed. CDR1 SQVTM and CDR2 ANQGSEA come from the germline V gene. This CDR3 is 14 amino acids long. The CDR3 loop is CSVVIGGGLETQYF.

The chain joins TRBV6-5 to TRBJ1-6. Germline CDR1 and CDR2: MNHEY and SVGAGI. This CDR3 has 12 residues. The chain's CDR3 is CASSLELFTLHF.

This clonotype is identified as medium-sized (0.01 to 0.1%) from frequency. The chain uses TRBV6-5 and TRBJ1-2; as DNA is missing, the TRBD1 call by TCRdb cannot be tested. The CDR3 contains 12 residues. Germline V gives CDR1 MNHEY, CDR2 SVGAGI. The chain's CDR3 is CASSSGQIFYTF.

This chain links TRBV7-9 with TRBJ1-2. This CDR3 contains 12 residues. Germline assignment: CDR1 SEHNR and CDR2 FQNEAQ (reference sequence). CDR3 loop: CASSLVEVADTF.

This chain joins TRBV5-4 and TRBJ2-3; the D call of TRBD2 rests on TCRdb alone, since no DNA is present to check it. The germline V gene encodes CDR1 SGHNT and CDR2 YYREEE (reference sequence). CDR3 length: 17 amino acids. The CDR3 loop reads CASAPLQLAGGPDTQYF.

Frequency places this clonotype as medium-sized (0.01 to 0.1%). This sequence joins TRBV6-2 or TRBV6-3 and TRBJ2-3; TCRdb's D call of TRBD2 is untestable without DNA. The CDR3 loop spans 16 amino acids. Germline CDR1 is MNHEY and CDR2 is SVGEGT. The CDR3 here is CASSYSTSRPTDTQYF.

This chain links TRBV12-3 or TRBV12-4 with TRBJ2-3; with no DNA, the TCRdb D assignment of TRBD2 cannot be verified. This CDR3 spans 16 amino acids. The CDR3: CASSRLAGGPADTQYF.

This clonotype registers medium-sized by frequency. This CDR3 reads CSVERTGGVYGYTF. This chain connects TRBV29-1 to TRBJ1-2; TCRdb's D gene call, TRBD1, goes unchecked for lack of DNA. The germline V gene encodes CDR1 SQVTM and CDR2 ANQGSEA. The CDR3 runs 14 residues.

Frequency places this clonotype as medium-sized. This chain uses TRBV6-1 with TRBJ2-1. The germline V gene has CDR1 MNHNS and CDR2 SASEGT. This CDR3 is 15 amino acids long. The CDR3 protein is CASVRAGSIYNEQFF.

Its frequency marks this clonotype as medium-sized. The V and J genes are TRBV19 and TRBJ2-5; TCRdb returns TRBD1, unconfirmable since there is no DNA. Germline values: CDR1 LNHDA, CDR2 SQIVND (reference sequence). This CDR3 has 14 amino acids. The CDR3 region is CASSRGDKEETQYF.

The chain combines TRBV20-1 with TRBJ2-7; the TCRdb D gene call, TRBD2, has no DNA to confirm it. Per germline, CDR1 DFQATT and CDR2 SNEGSKA (reference sequence). This CDR3 spans 12 amino acids. CDR3 sequence: CSAGRAPYEQYF.

Considering frequency, this clonotype is medium-sized. V is TRBV19 and J is TRBJ2-1. This CDR3 comprises 15 residues. Germline V gene lookup returns CDR1 LNHDA and CDR2 SQIVND (reference sequence). The CDR3 sequence is CASRSRGSSYNEQFF.

According to its frequency, this clonotype is medium-sized (0.01 to 0.1%). The genes are TRBV19 and TRBJ1-3. The CDR3 is made up of 14 amino acids. Germline lookup yields CDR1 LNHDA and CDR2 SQIVND (reference sequence). The CDR3 region is CASQRTETKNTIYF.

This clonotype is classed as medium-sized (0.01 to 0.1%) by frequency. V gene TRBV19 combines with J gene TRBJ2-5; TCRdb's D call, TRBD1, is unchecked because there is no DNA. From germline, CDR1 is LNHDA and CDR2 SQIVND (reference sequence). The CDR3 is 12 amino acids. The CDR3 loop is CASRRGQETQYF.

The rearrangement uses TRBV20-1 and TRBJ2-1. The CDR3 has 13 residues. The germline CDR1 and CDR2 sequences are DFQATT and SNEGSKA (reference sequence). CDR3 sequence: CSATPYAYNEQFF.